These 6 T cell receptor beta chains were sequenced from one sample in a study of blood T cell repertoires in COVID-19. TCRdb keeps only in-frame clones here, not all; method: immunoSEQ multiplex PCR. The sample records 200,000 to 250,000 clones, 88% being singletons. The sequencing input was PBMCs or T cells enriched from blood (not recorded which). The receptors derive from a woman aged 25 to 39 who had been exposed to COVID-19.

The rearrangement joins TRBV6-4 to TRBJ1-4; D not resolved. This CDR3 spans 13 amino acids. CDR1 is MRHNA and CDR2 is SNTAGT in the germline V gene. The V end was cut by 4 bases, the J end by 6 bases, with 9 bases between. The DNA of the CDR3 is TGTGCCAGCAGTGCCTCGGCCGATGAAAAACTGTTTTTT. Encoded protein: CASSASADEKLFF.

The chain is built from TRBV28 and TRBJ1-2; D is ambiguous. This CDR3 has 14 amino acids. Germline values: CDR1 MDHEN, CDR2 SYDVKM. The V end lost 6 bases, the J end lost 1 base, and 12 bases lay between the germline ends. The CDR3 is CASSRPPVNYGYTF. CDR3 DNA: TGTGCCAGCAGCCGTCCCCCAGTTAACTATGGCTACACCTTC.

The chain uses TRBV2 and TRBJ1-3; D might be TRBD1 (6 bases). V lost 7 bases, J lost 0 bases, and 19 bases lay in between. Germline lookup yields CDR1 SNHLY and CDR2 FYNNEI. The CDR3 covers 17 residues. DNA of the CDR3: TGTGCCAGCAAATCGGGACAACCATTTATCTCTGGAAACACCATATATTTT. Protein product: CASKSGQPFISGNTIYF.

The chain joins TRBV29-1 to TRBJ1-2; 8 positions match TRBD1. CDR1 SQVTM and CDR2 ANQGSEA come from the germline V gene. This CDR3 contains 11 residues. V shed 7 bases and J 8 bases; nucleotides not matched to a gene: 6. The DNA of the CDR3 is TGCAGCGCCAGGACAGGGAACGGCTACACCTTC. As protein: CSARTGNGYTF.

The rearrangement uses TRBV10-3 and TRBJ2-6, with D possibly being TRBD1 (6 bases). Trimming pared 3 bases from V and 1 base from J, leaving 13 bases between. The CDR3 contains 17 residues. Looked up from germline, CDR1 is ENHRY and CDR2 is SYGVKD. CDR3 DNA: TGTGCCATCAGTGAAGCAGGGGACGGATCTGGGGCCAACGTCCTGACTTTC. Translating gives CAISEAGDGSGANVLTF.

The rearrangement joins TRBV6-6 to TRBJ2-1; D possibly corresponds to TRBD1 (5 bases). The CDR3 contains 14 residues. V lost 5 bases and J lost 2, with 10 bases in between. Germline CDR1 reads MNHNY; CDR2 reads SVGAGI (reference sequence). The CDR3 loop is CASSADRTYNEQFF. The CDR3 DNA reads TGTGCCAGCAGTGCCGACAGAACCTACAATGAGCAGTTCTTC.